This T cell receptor beta chain was identified in a study of control samples from healthy donors and cancer patients. Germline loops: CDR1 SGHRS, CDR2 YFSETQ. CDR3 length: 16 residues. J was trimmed by 0 bases and V by 0 bases; bases with no gene match: 2. Clones were sequenced by immunoSEQ multiplex PCR, and TCRdb holds only the in-frame ones, with some missing. The table shows under 100,000 clones, with around 89% occurring only once. This clonotype originated in a woman aged 70-85 years in good health. V is TRBV5-1 and J is TRBJ2-1, with TRBD2 identical over 8 bases. Sequencing used blood. CDR3 bases: TGCGCCAGCAGCTTGGAGCGGGGGAGCTCCTACAATGAGCAGTTCTTC. This gives the protein CASSLERGSSYNEQFF.